Listed below are T cell receptor beta chains from one sample, sequenced in a study of beta chain features in type 1 diabetes. Measured with immunoSEQ multiplex PCR; TCRdb has only the in-frame clones, and not every one. The table includes 150,000 or so clones, over 8% detected once. What was sequenced was central memory CD4+ T cells from blood. All receptors derive from a woman aged 40 to 49 in good health. CDR3s include the opening cysteine and the closing phenylalanine or tryptophan. A D gene is named only where the DNA matches it firmly. Expanded clones get a size class; other rows say once, few or many, or leave the size out.

CDR3 protein	CDR3 DNA	D gene	V gene	J gene	clone size
CASSLPDRGTGYTF	TGTGCCAGCAGCCTCCCGGACAGGGGGACTGGCTACACCTTC	TRBD1	TRBV6-5	TRBJ1-2	-
CASISGAVTEAFF	TGTGCCAGCATTAGCGGCGCGGTCACTGAAGCTTTCTTT	-	TRBV2	TRBJ1-1	few
CASSQTTGARAVDGYTF	TGTGCCAGCTCTCAGACGACAGGGGCGAGGGCAGTTGACGGCTACACCTTC	TRBD1	TRBV18	TRBJ1-2	-
CASSPQGAGTGELFF	TGCGCCAGCAGTCCACAGGGGGCGGGCACCGGGGAGCTGTTTTTT	TRBD1	TRBV4-1	TRBJ2-2	few
CASRTRGRGYGYTF	TGTGCCAGCAGAACGCGGGGGCGAGGGTATGGCTACACCTTC	-	TRBV6-5	TRBJ1-2	few
CASSFAGTGLQNTEAFF	TGTGCCAGCAGCTTCGCGGGGACAGGTCTCCAAAACACTGAAGCTTTCTTT	TRBD1	TRBV7-8	TRBJ1-1	-
CASSLRQGAYEQYF	TGTGCCAGCAGCTTAAGACAGGGGGCCTACGAGCAGTACTTC	TRBD1	TRBV7-9	TRBJ2-7	-
CASSADNLSGNTIYF	TGTGCCAGCAGCGCGGACAATCTCTCTGGAAACACCATATATTTT	-	TRBV9	TRBJ1-3	-
CASSEAGTGAFYGYTF	TGTGCCAGCAGTGAAGCTGGGACAGGAGCTTTCTATGGCTACACCTTC	TRBD1	TRBV6-1	TRBJ1-2	few
CASSSPGAGGFYEQYF	TGTGCCAGCAGCTCCCCGGGGGCGGGGGGATTCTACGAGCAGTACTTC	TRBD2	TRBV7-2	TRBJ2-7	few
CASSVEEGTGHSYEQYF	TGTGCCAGCAGCGTAGAGGAAGGGACAGGACATTCCTACGAGCAGTACTTC	TRBD1	TRBV9	TRBJ2-7	few
CASGYSRGYTF	TGTGCCAGCGGCTACAGCCGGGGCTACACCTTC	-	TRBV2	TRBJ1-2	-
CASSEDNSGEAFF	TGTGCCAGCAGTGAGGACAACAGTGGTGAAGCTTTCTTT	-	TRBV2	TRBJ1-1	-
CASSPLTRGEQFF	TGTGCCAGCAGCCCCCTGACGAGGGGGGAGCAGTTCTTC	-	TRBV5-6	TRBJ2-1	-
CASSPDRVDEKLFF	TGTGCCAGCTCACCGGACAGGGTCGATGAAAAACTGTTTTTT	TRBD1	TRBV18	TRBJ1-4	many
CASSESGSKNIQYF	TGTGCCAGCAGTGAGTCCGGGTCCAAAAACATTCAGTACTTC	-	TRBV2	TRBJ2-4	few
CASSLGGGTSSSEQYF	TGTGCCAGCAGCCTGGGAGGAGGGACTAGCTCTTCCGAGCAGTACTTC	TRBD2	TRBV5-4	TRBJ2-7	-
CASSLGGQGHQPQHF	TGTGCCAGCAGTCTAGGGGGACAGGGGCATCAGCCCCAGCATTTT	TRBD1	TRBV7-9	TRBJ1-5	few
CATSRDPNNEQFF	TGTGCCACCAGCAGAGACCCAAACAATGAGCAGTTCTTC	-	TRBV15	TRBJ2-1	few
CASSLAGGSNQPQHF	TGTGCCAGCAGCTTGGCAGGAGGGAGCAATCAGCCCCAGCATTTT	-	TRBV5-4	TRBJ1-5	-
CASSRDYGSYEQYF	TGTGCCAGCAGTCGGGACTACGGCTCCTACGAGCAGTACTTC	TRBD2	TRBV7-6	TRBJ2-7	many
CASSAGAGGKEQYF	TGTGCCAGCAGTGCAGGAGCGGGGGGTAAAGAGCAGTACTTC	TRBD2	TRBV2	TRBJ2-7	few
CASAWGGAELGEQFF	TGTGCCAGCGCGTGGGGGGGGGCCGAGCTAGGTGAGCAGTTCTTC	-	TRBV2	TRBJ2-1	many
CASSDRSGGGEQFF	TGTGCCAGCAGTGACCGATCGGGGGGGGGTGAGCAGTTCTTC	TRBD2	TRBV6-4	TRBJ2-1	-
CASSQEIKAVYEQYF	TGCGCCAGCAGCCAAGAGATCAAGGCGGTCTACGAGCAGTACTTC	-	TRBV4-1	TRBJ2-7	few
CASSDGTSGHNEQFF	TGCGCCAGCAGCGACGGGACTAGCGGACACAATGAGCAGTTCTTC	TRBD2	TRBV5-1	TRBJ2-1	-
CASSPLTGGSGANVLTF	TGCGCCAGCAGCCCCCTAACAGGGGGCTCTGGGGCCAACGTCCTGACTTTC	TRBD1	TRBV5-1	TRBJ2-6	few
CASSSSGGNTGELFF	TGTGCCAGCAGCTCCAGCGGGGGGAACACCGGGGAGCTGTTTTTT	TRBD2	TRBV7-8	TRBJ2-2	few
CASSPIRTGGTEAFF	TGTGCCAGCTCACCGATCCGGACAGGGGGCACTGAAGCTTTCTTT	TRBD1	TRBV18	TRBJ1-1	-
CASSYGRGGRDEQYF	TGTGCCAGCAGTTACGGGCGGGGGGGCCGGGACGAGCAGTACTTC	TRBD2	TRBV6-5	TRBJ2-7	few
CASASPMRDRFYGYTF	TGTGCCAGCGCTTCGCCCATGAGGGACAGGTTCTATGGCTACACCTTC	TRBD1	TRBV27	TRBJ1-2	-
CAIAPSGGETQYF	TGTGCCATCGCTCCCTCGGGAGGGGAGACCCAGTACTTC	TRBD2	TRBV10-3	TRBJ2-5	-
CASSLEGPGEQFF	TGCGCCAGCAGCTTGGAGGGGCCTGGTGAGCAGTTCTTC	-	TRBV5-1	TRBJ2-1	-
CASSLGTGSASGEKLFF	TGCGCCAGCAGCTTGGGGACAGGGTCGGCTTCGGGGGAAAAACTGTTTTTT	TRBD1	TRBV5-1	TRBJ1-4	-
CASSLVRGIDLNSYEQYF	TGTGCCAGCAGCCTTGTAAGGGGAATAGATCTTAATTCCTACGAGCAGTACTTC	-	TRBV7-9	TRBJ2-7	-
CASSRDRGYEQYF	TGTGCCAGCAGTCGGGACAGGGGGTACGAGCAGTACTTC	TRBD1	TRBV6-5	TRBJ2-7	few
CASSPGTSGGETQYF	TGTGCCAGCAGCCCGGGGACTAGCGGGGGAGAGACCCAGTACTTC	TRBD2	TRBV11-3	TRBJ2-5	-
CASSIGDRGTGGELFF	TGTGCCAGCAGCATCGGGGACAGGGGAACTGGCGGGGAGCTGTTTTTT	TRBD1	TRBV5-4	TRBJ2-2	many
CASSSSGARGEQYF	TGTGCCAGCAGCTCCTCAGGGGCTAGAGGCGAGCAGTACTTC	-	TRBV7-9	TRBJ2-7	many
CASSVRDRNSPLHF	TGTGCCAGCAGTGTCCGGGACAGAAATTCACCCCTCCACTTT	TRBD1	TRBV6-1	TRBJ1-6	-
CASHGGLEQETQYF	TGCGCCAGCCACGGGGGACTCGAACAAGAGACCCAGTACTTC	-	TRBV5-1	TRBJ2-5	few
CASSASTSGGGTDTQYF	TGTGCCAGCAGTGCCTCGACTAGCGGGGGGGGCACAGATACGCAGTATTTT	TRBD2	TRBV2	TRBJ2-3	few
CASSYSGTGRETQYF	TGTGCCAGCAGTTACTCGGGGACAGGGCGCGAGACCCAGTACTTC	TRBD1	TRBV6-5	TRBJ2-5	-
CASTPRGNGNYGYTF	TGTGCCAGCACCCCCCGGGGGAACGGTAACTATGGCTACACCTTC	-	TRBV28	TRBJ1-2	few
CASTSAGVETEAFF	TGTGCCAGCACCAGTGCAGGGGTTGAGACTGAAGCTTTCTTT	-	TRBV6-5	TRBJ1-1	-
CASSSRRGEETQYF	TGTGCCAGCAGTTCAAGGCGAGGAGAAGAGACCCAGTACTTC	-	TRBV27	TRBJ2-5	few
CASSRDFNYGYTF	TGTGCCAGCAGCAGGGACTTTAACTATGGCTACACCTTC	-	TRBV6-5	TRBJ1-2	-
CASSPGQGSNQPQHF	TGTGCCAGCAGCCCCGGACAGGGGAGCAATCAGCCCCAGCATTTT	TRBD1	TRBV7-2	TRBJ1-5	few
CASSSGQITGELFF	TGTGCCAGCAGCTCTGGACAAATCACCGGGGAGCTGTTTTTT	-	TRBV7-9	TRBJ2-2	-
CASSIGTTGIEKLFF	TGTGCCAGCAGCATCGGTACGACAGGGATCGAAAAACTGTTTTTT	TRBD1	TRBV5-4	TRBJ1-4	-
CASSVATADTQYF	TGTGCCAGCAGCGTAGCTACGGCAGATACGCAGTATTTT	-	TRBV9	TRBJ2-3	few
CAISAGSYNEQFF	TGTGCCATCAGTGCTGGGAGCTACAATGAGCAGTTCTTC	-	TRBV10-3	TRBJ2-1	-
CASHPEPSSYEQYF	TGTGCAAGTCATCCGGAGCCTAGCTCCTACGAGCAGTACTTC	-	TRBV12-2	TRBJ2-7	once
CASTGYSYEQYF	TGTGCCAGCACGGGGTATTCCTACGAGCAGTACTTC	-	TRBV6-5	TRBJ2-7	few
CASTAADYGYTF	TGCGCCAGTACCGCCGCGGACTATGGCTACACCTTC	-	TRBV5-1	TRBJ1-2	few
CASSPGTANSPLHF	TGTGCCAGCTCACCCGGGACAGCTAATTCACCCCTCCACTTT	TRBD1	TRBV18	TRBJ1-6	many
CASSWGGGQETQYF	TGTGCCAGCAGCTGGGGGGGAGGACAAGAGACCCAGTACTTC	TRBD2	TRBV2	TRBJ2-5	few
CAIRGSSDNSPLHF	TGTGCCATCAGGGGGAGTAGCGATAATTCACCCCTCCACTTT	-	TRBV10-3	TRBJ1-6	few
CASSLTDRGPGELFF	TGTGCCAGCAGTTTAACGGACAGGGGGCCCGGAGAGCTGTTTTTT	TRBD1	TRBV27	TRBJ2-2	-